This T cell receptor beta chain was captured in a study of T cells expressing NK-cell markers. About the research overall: Sorted CD3+CD56-NKG2C+, CD3+CD56+NKG2C- and CD3+CD56+NKG2C+ T cells were the source of the TCR beta repertoires. Seven of eight sequenced donors tested HCMV-seropositive; one tested seronegative. Study-level findings and limits: A handful of donors likewise had their CD3+CD56-NKG2C+ fraction led by these clonotypes. Whether expanded NKG2C+ T cell clones were HCMV specific stayed uncertain.

In the case of this clonotype: No antigen is known for it.

TCRdb processed the 5' RACE reads again and assigns one entry to each CDR3 protein, with no DNA. In total, the table holds some 110,000 distinct CDR3 sequences. The TCR was taken from a woman between 18 and 69 years old in good health. Material for sequencing was blood T cells: a sorted CD56 or NKG2C T cell subset, CD4+ or CD8+ T cells, or bulk PBMC T cells (not recorded which).

CDR3 amino acids: CASSPGASAFF. The V gene is TRBV7-9, the J gene TRBJ1-1; TCRdb picks TRBD1, but there is no DNA to check that call. The CDR3 sequence is 11 residues long. The germline V gene has CDR1 SEHNR and CDR2 FQNEAQ (reference sequence).